A selection of T cell receptor beta chains follows, all from one sample in a study of spatial heterogeneity in lung cancer. MiXCR, applied by TCRdb to the 5' RACE reads, yields one record per CDR3 protein. The sample contains about 38,000 distinct CDR3 sequences, around 5% of which appear only once. Sample: PBMCs, taken at surgery. All receptors derive from a female donor with early-stage non-small cell lung cancer. Each CDR3 is given with its conserved first and last residue. A D gene is named only where the DNA matches it firmly. Clone size is stated in some rows and not others, as once, few, many or a class when expanded.

size	J	V	D	length	CDR3	DNA
many	TRBJ1-1	TRBV15	.	13	CATSSVVNTEAFF	TGTGCCACCAGCAGTGTCGTGAACACTGAAGCTTTCTTT
many	TRBJ1-5	TRBV7-2	TRBD1	15	CASSTDRNSNQPQHF	TGTGCCAGCAGCACGGACAGGAATAGCAATCAGCCCCAGCATTTT
few	TRBJ2-5	TRBV2	.	14	CASWDLLGRETQYF	TGTGCCAGCTGGGACCTACTCGGTCGAGAGACCCAGTACTTC
few	TRBJ1-2	TRBV3-1	.	14	CASSPSDRNYGYTF	TGTGCCAGCAGCCCCTCCGACCGTAACTATGGCTACACCTTC
.	TRBJ2-7	TRBV18	TRBD1	14	CASSQGQGVYEQYF	TGTGCCAGCTCACAAGGACAGGGGGTTTACGAGCAGTACTTC
.	TRBJ2-5	TRBV18	.	12	CASSPVGETQYF	TGTGCCAGCTCACCTGTCGGGGAGACCCAGTACTTC
many	TRBJ2-7	TRBV5-1	TRBD1	15	CASSSFGQGSDEQYF	TGCGCCAGCAGCTCGTTCGGACAGGGGTCTGATGAGCAGTACTTC
few	TRBJ1-1	TRBV3-1	.	14	CASSQERPYTEAFF	TGTGCCAGCAGCCAAGAACGTCCGTACACTGAAGCTTTCTTT
few	TRBJ2-3	TRBV20-1	.	17	CSARGVAAGAPTDTQYF	TGCAGTGCTAGAGGGGTAGCGGCGGGGGCCCCCACAGATACGCAGTATTTT
few	TRBJ2-2	TRBV6-1	.	15	CASSDGPLFTGELFF	TGTGCCAGCAGTGATGGACCGCTTTTCACCGGGGAGCTGTTTTTT
many	TRBJ2-3	TRBV4-3	.	16	CASSQDLFQLPYTQYF	TGCGCCAGCAGCCAAGATTTGTTTCAGCTCCCTTATACGCAGTATTTT
many	TRBJ2-5	TRBV20-1	TRBD2	13	CSAPGRGKETQYF	TGCAGTGCCCCAGGGCGGGGGAAAGAGACCCAGTACTTC
many	TRBJ2-1	TRBV12-3/TRBV12-4	.	16	CASSRRRGQNAAAQFF	TGTGCCAGCAGTCGACGACGGGGCCAGAATGCAGCGGCGCAGTTCTTC
.	TRBJ2-3	TRBV18	.	17	CASSPLAGPTSTDTQYF	TGTGCCAGCTCGCCCTTGGCGGGGCCGACTAGCACAGATACGCAGTATTTT
few	TRBJ2-3	TRBV6-1	TRBD1	14	CASSANRGPVREYF	TGTGCCAGCAGTGCCAACAGGGGGCCCGTTAGGGAGTATTTT
.	TRBJ1-5	TRBV6-5	.	13	CASSSVGNQPQHF	TGTGCCAGCAGTTCTGTGGGCAATCAGCCCCAGCATTTT
many	TRBJ2-5	TRBV7-2	TRBD2	15	CASSLDGTSRKTQYF	TGTGCCAGCAGCTTAGACGGGACTAGTCGAAAGACCCAGTACTTC